The 24 T cell receptor beta chains below were found in one sample sequenced in a study of cytomegalovirus exposure and HLA in healthy donors. PCR used 60 Vbeta primers and 13 Jbeta primers. The protocol was immunoSEQ multiplex PCR, while the TCRdb copy is restricted to in-frame clones and leaves out a portion. The data show 120,000 to 150,000 clones, with under 80% seen just once and 8.8% held by the top ten. Sequences were obtained from PBMCs. These TCRs come from a woman aged 45-65 years in good health and CMV-seropositive.

V usage is TRBV2 and J usage is TRBJ1-4; D is unclear. V was shortened by 7 bases and J by 0 bases, with 9 bases between the two germline ends. The CDR3 totals 14 residues. The germline V gene encodes CDR1 SNHLY and CDR2 FYNNEI. The CDR3 reads CASMYTTTNEKLFF. DNA for the CDR3: TGTGCCAGCATGTACACGACAACTAATGAAAAACTGTTTTTT.

The chain employs TRBV6-5 and TRBJ2-1; 11 nucleotides match TRBD2. Trimming took 6 bases from V and 6 from J; bases not matched to a gene: 7. The CDR3 sequence is 15 residues long. CDR1 and CDR2 (germline): MNHEY, SVGAGI. CDR3 sequence reads: CASSRSGGAGNEQFF. The DNA for the CDR3 is TGTGCCAGCAGCCGTAGCGGGGGGGCCGGCAATGAGCAGTTCTTC.

The sample holds a few counts of this clone. Distinct nucleotide sequences in the sample also encode this CDR3. V usage is TRBV15 and J usage is TRBJ1-5; D uncertain. The CDR3 totals 16 residues. Germline CDR1 LNHNV, CDR2 YYDKDF (reference sequence). The V gene lost 0 bases and the J gene lost 0 bases, with 9 bases spanning the gap. CDR3 sequence (DNA): TGTGCCACCAGCAGAGATGGCCAGGCTAGCAATCAGCCCCAGCATTTT. Translated, it gives CATSRDGQASNQPQHF.

This chain uses TRBV2 with TRBJ2-1; TRBD2 aligns across 9 bases. The germline CDR1 and CDR2 sequences are SNHLY and FYNNEI. V lost 6 bases, J lost 13 bases, and 7 bases stayed unmatched. CDR3 length: 12 residues. Here the CDR3 reads CASRAGGALQFF. The CDR3 coding sequence is TGTGCCAGCAGGGCGGGGGGGGCTCTTCAGTTCTTC.

This chain links TRBV28 with TRBJ1-1, with a weak D call TRBD1 (6 bases). Germline loops: CDR1 MDHEN, CDR2 SYDVKM. The V end lost 7 bases, the J end lost 1 base, and 13 bases lay between the germline ends. The CDR3 runs 14 residues. The CDR3 DNA reads TGTGCCAGCAACCCTCTGACAGGGAACACTGAAGCTTTCTTT. It encodes CASNPLTGNTEAFF.

This chain joins TRBV5-1 and TRBJ1-3; D not certain. CDR3 length equals 14 residues. Between the trimmed V and J ends, which lost 0 bases and 4 bases, there was a span of 8 bases. Germline V gene lookup returns CDR1 SGHRS and CDR2 YFSETQ. The DNA for the CDR3 is TGCGCCAGCAGCTTGGTTGGAGAAGGAAACACCATATATTTT. It yields the protein CASSLVGEGNTIYF.

Only one count was recorded for this clone. The gene calls are TRBV2 and TRBJ1-2, with D possibly matching TRBD1 (5 bases). V was trimmed by 6 bases and J by 1 base, leaving 15 bases between them. Germline V CDR1 and CDR2: SNHLY, FYNNEI. The CDR3 is made up of 15 amino acids. CDR3 sequence: CASSRTPDSNYGYTF. The DNA for the CDR3 is TGTGCCAGCAGCCGAACCCCCGACAGTAACTATGGCTACACCTTC.

The chain carries TRBV6-5 and TRBJ2-7, with 11 bases aligning to TRBD2. CDR3 length: 16 residues. CDR1 and CDR2 from the germline V gene are MNHEY and SVGAGI. V lost 0 bases, J lost 4 bases, and 5 bases stayed unmatched. Here the CDR3 reads CASSYSATSGAYEQYF. In DNA form, the CDR3 reads TGTGCCAGCAGTTACTCGGCGACTAGCGGGGCTTACGAGCAGTACTTC.

As regards this clone: Other DNA sequences of this sample code for an identical CDR3. The chain couples TRBV5-1 to TRBJ2-5; TRBD2 agrees at 7 bases. The CDR3 extends over 14 amino acids. The V and J ends lost 0 bases and 3 bases, in that order; junction bases with no gene match: 2. Looked up from germline, CDR1 is SGHRS and CDR2 is YFSETQ. The CDR3 DNA is TGCGCCAGCAGCTTGGCCCTAGCGGAAGAGACCCAGTACTTC. This encodes CASSLALAEETQYF.

The V gene is TRBV2, the J gene TRBJ2-7; 8 nucleotides agree with TRBD1. The CDR3 has 14 amino acids. Germline V gives CDR1 SNHLY, CDR2 FYNNEI. With 7 bases clipped from V and 1 base from J, the junction kept 6 bases outside the gene matches. The CDR3 here is CASKGQGASYEQYF. The CDR3 nucleotides read TGTGCCAGCAAGGGCCAGGGGGCGTCCTACGAGCAGTACTTC.

J is TRBJ1-5 and V is TRBV28, with D hard to call. Between the trimmed V and J ends, which lost 4 bases and 4 bases, there was a span of 5 bases. This CDR3 spans 12 amino acids. Germline values: CDR1 MDHEN, CDR2 SYDVKM. The CDR3 nucleotides are TGTGCCAGCAGTTACGGGAATCAGCCCCAGCATTTT. Translated, it gives CASSYGNQPQHF.

This clone has only a few counts. This chain joins TRBV5-1 and TRBJ2-7; tentative D call: TRBD2 (6 bases). With 0 bases removed from V and 6 bases from J, the gap between germline ends came to 10 bases. The germline V gene encodes CDR1 SGHRS and CDR2 YFSETQ. CDR3 length: 13 residues. The chain's CDR3 is CASSLGLEGEQYF. CDR3 sequence (DNA): TGCGCCAGCAGCTTGGGACTAGAGGGCGAGCAGTACTTC.

V usage is TRBV9 and J usage is TRBJ2-1; D is ambiguous. The CDR3 covers 16 residues. CDR1 is SGDLS and CDR2 is YYNGEE in the germline V gene. The V gene lost 4 bases and the J gene lost 3 bases, with 17 bases spanning the gap. The CDR3 DNA is TGTGCCAGCAGCCTTTCTGCTAGTAGCATCTACAATGAGCAGTTCTTC. It yields the protein CASSLSASSIYNEQFF.

CDR3 sequence reads: CASSGGPGTGGREQFF. DNA of the CDR3: TGTGCCAGCAGTGGGGGTCCGGGGACAGGGGGCCGAGAGCAGTTCTTC. This chain links TRBV6-1 with TRBJ2-1, with 12 bases matching TRBD1. The CDR3 is 16 amino acids. V was clipped by 4 bases and J by 10 bases; unmatched bases: 11. CDR1 MNHNS and CDR2 SASEGT come from the germline V gene.

The gene calls are TRBV19 and TRBJ1-1, with 8 bases fitting TRBD1. The V segment lost 7 bases and the J segment 0 bases; nucleotides outside the gene matches: 13. Germline CDR1 and CDR2: LNHDA and SQIVND (reference sequence). This CDR3 has 17 amino acids. CDR3 in amino acids: CASTYLTSTGVNTEAFF. The CDR3 coding sequence is TGTGCCAGTACCTATCTAACCTCGACAGGGGTGAACACTGAAGCTTTCTTT.

The genes are TRBV9 and TRBJ1-1; no reliable D call. With 4 bases removed from V and 4 bases from J, the gap between germline ends came to 11 bases. Germline V CDR1 and CDR2: SGDLS, YYNGEE. The CDR3 extends over 13 amino acids. The CDR3 DNA reads TGTGCCAGCAGCACAAGCGGGAGCACTGAAGCTTTCTTT. Its translation is CASSTSGSTEAFF.

This chain joins TRBV7-2 and TRBJ2-1, with D perhaps TRBD2 (6 bases). Germline V CDR1 and CDR2: SGHTA, FQGNSA. Trimming cost V 4 bases and J 9 bases, with 13 bases left between them. This CDR3 has 13 residues. The CDR3 DNA reads TGTGCCAGCAGCTCCGGAGGGAAGTCTGAGCAGTTCTTC. It specifies CASSSGGKSEQFF.

This clone occurred a few times. CDR3 in DNA: TGTGCCAGCAGTGAACAGGGGAGAGGAAACACCATATATTTT. Translated: CASSEQGRGNTIYF. V is TRBV2 and J is TRBJ1-3, with D possibly TRBD1 on 6 matching bases. The V and J ends lost 2 bases and 4 bases respectively, with 9 bases between them. This CDR3 has 14 amino acids. Germline V gives CDR1 SNHLY, CDR2 FYNNEI.

The chain is built from TRBV7-2 and TRBJ2-7; D may be TRBD1 (6 bases). The CDR3 is 16 residues long. From germline, CDR1 is SGHTA and CDR2 FQGNSA. V shed 2 bases and J shed 4 bases, with 18 bases lying between them. CDR3 protein: CASSLPGGRGSYEQYF. DNA for the CDR3: TGTGCCAGCAGCTTACCAGGCGGCAGGGGAAGTTACGAGCAGTACTTC.

This rearrangement joins TRBV11-2 to TRBJ2-7; a possible D gene is TRBD2 (5 bases). Trimming cost V 4 bases and J 4 bases, with 11 bases left between them. Germline V gene lookup returns CDR1 SGHAT and CDR2 FQNNGV. This CDR3 comprises 13 residues. The CDR3 sequence is CASSSERTYEQYF. The DNA of the CDR3 is TGTGCCAGCAGCTCTGAGCGGACGTACGAGCAGTACTTC.

The gene calls are TRBV7-4 and TRBJ2-2, with TRBD1 matching 9 bases. This CDR3 spans 14 amino acids. Germline CDR1 is SGHVT and CDR2 is SQSDAQ. J lost 2 bases, V lost 6 bases, and 1 base had no gene match. CDR3 bases: TGTGCCAGCAGGGACAGGGGTAACACCGGGGAGCTGTTTTTT. This encodes CASRDRGNTGELFF. Drawing the rest from reference TRBV7-4 and TRBJ2-2, the complete variable domain is GAGVSQSPRYKVAKRGRDVALRCDSISGHVTLYWYRQTLGQGSEVLTYSQSDAQRDKSGRPSGRFSAERPERSVSTLKIQRTEQGDSAVYLCASRDRGNTGELFFGEGSRLTVL.

J is TRBJ1-2 and V is TRBV18, with D perhaps TRBD1 (5 bases). Germline V CDR1 and CDR2: KGHSH, LQKENI. Trimming removed 3 bases from V and 2 bases from J, with 16 bases in between. This CDR3 spans 16 amino acids. CDR3 sequence reads: CASSPLEPGLNYGYTF. Here the CDR3 DNA reads TGTGCCAGCTCACCCCTTGAGCCAGGGTTAAACTATGGCTACACCTTC.

This rearrangement joins TRBV28 to TRBJ1-4; D unresolved. In germline, CDR1 is MDHEN, CDR2 SYDVKM. V was trimmed by 5 bases and J by 2 bases, leaving 9 bases between them. This CDR3 is built from 14 residues. CDR3 sequence: CASSIPGTNEKLFF. In DNA, the CDR3 is TGTGCCAGCAGTATCCCGGGGACTAATGAAAAACTGTTTTTT.

Here the CDR3 DNA reads TGCAGCGGGGGGCCTAGCGGGGGATACACAGATACGCAGTATTTT. It translates to CSGGPSGGYTDTQYF. The chain recombines TRBV29-1 with TRBJ2-3; 10 bases line up with TRBD2. V shed 7 bases and J 2 bases; nucleotides not matched to a gene: 9. This CDR3 is built from 15 residues. The germline V gene encodes CDR1 SQVTM and CDR2 ANQGSEA.